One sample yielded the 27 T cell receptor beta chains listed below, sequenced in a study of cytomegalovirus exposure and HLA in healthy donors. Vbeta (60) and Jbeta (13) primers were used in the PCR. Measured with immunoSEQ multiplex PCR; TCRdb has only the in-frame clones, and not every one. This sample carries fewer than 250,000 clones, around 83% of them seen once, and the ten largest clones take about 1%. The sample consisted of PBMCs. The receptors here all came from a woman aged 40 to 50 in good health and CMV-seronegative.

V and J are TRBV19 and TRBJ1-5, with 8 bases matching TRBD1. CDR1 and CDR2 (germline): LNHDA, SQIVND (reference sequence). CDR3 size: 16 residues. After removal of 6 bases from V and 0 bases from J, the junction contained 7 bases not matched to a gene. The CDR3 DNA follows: TGTGCCAGTAGGGCGACAGGGGATTATAGCAATCAGCCCCAGCATTTT. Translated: CASRATGDYSNQPQHF.

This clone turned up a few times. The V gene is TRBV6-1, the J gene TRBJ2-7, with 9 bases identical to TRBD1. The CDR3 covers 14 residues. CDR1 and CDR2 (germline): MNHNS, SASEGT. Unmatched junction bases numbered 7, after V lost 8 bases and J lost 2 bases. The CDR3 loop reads CASQGGTGTYEQYF. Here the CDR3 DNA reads TGTGCCAGCCAGGGTGGGACAGGGACCTACGAGCAGTACTTC.

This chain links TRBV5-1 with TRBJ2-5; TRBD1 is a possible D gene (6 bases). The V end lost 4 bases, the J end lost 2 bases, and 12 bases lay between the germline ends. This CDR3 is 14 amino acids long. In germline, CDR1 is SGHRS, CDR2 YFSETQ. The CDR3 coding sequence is TGCGCCAGCAGCCCAGGGGCTAAACAAGAGACCCAGTACTTC. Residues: CASSPGAKQETQYF.

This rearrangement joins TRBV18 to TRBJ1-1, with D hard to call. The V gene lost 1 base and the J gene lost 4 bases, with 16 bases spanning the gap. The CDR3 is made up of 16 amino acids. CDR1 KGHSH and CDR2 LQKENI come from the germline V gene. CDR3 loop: CASSPRPGAGGTEAFF. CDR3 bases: TGTGCCAGCTCACCACGGCCGGGCGCGGGAGGCACTGAAGCTTTCTTT.

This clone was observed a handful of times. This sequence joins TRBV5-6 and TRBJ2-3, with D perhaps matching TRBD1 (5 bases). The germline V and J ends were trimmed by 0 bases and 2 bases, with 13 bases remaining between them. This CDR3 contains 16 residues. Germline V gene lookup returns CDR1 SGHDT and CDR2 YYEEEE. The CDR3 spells CASSLVWAGNTDTQYF. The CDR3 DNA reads TGTGCCAGCAGCTTGGTTTGGGCAGGGAACACAGATACGCAGTATTTT.

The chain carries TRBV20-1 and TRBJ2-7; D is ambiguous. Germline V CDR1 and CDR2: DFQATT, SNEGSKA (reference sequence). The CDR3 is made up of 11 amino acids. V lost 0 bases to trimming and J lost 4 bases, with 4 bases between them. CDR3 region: CSARDKYEQYF. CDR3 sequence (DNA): TGCAGTGCTAGAGATAAATACGAGCAGTACTTC.

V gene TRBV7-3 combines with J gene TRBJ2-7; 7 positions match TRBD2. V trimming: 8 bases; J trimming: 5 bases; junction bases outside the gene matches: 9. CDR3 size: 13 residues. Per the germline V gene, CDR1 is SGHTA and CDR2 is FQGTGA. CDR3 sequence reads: CASCVRTSHEQYV. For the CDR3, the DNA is TGTGCCAGCTGCGTCCGGACTAGTCACGAGCAGTACGTC.

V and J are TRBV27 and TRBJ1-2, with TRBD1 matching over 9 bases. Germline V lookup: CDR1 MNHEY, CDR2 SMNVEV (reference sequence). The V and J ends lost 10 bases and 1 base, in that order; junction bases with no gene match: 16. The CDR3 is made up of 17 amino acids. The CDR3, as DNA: TGTGCCACAGGCTCCCGACAGGGGGTTCCTGATAACTATGGCTACACCTTC. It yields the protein CATGSRQGVPDNYGYTF.

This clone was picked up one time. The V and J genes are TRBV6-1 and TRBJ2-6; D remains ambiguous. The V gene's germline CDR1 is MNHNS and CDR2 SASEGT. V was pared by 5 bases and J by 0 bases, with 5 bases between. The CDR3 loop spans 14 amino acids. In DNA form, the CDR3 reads TGTGCCAGCAGTACAGCCTCTGGGGCCAACGTCCTGACTTTC. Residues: CASSTASGANVLTF.

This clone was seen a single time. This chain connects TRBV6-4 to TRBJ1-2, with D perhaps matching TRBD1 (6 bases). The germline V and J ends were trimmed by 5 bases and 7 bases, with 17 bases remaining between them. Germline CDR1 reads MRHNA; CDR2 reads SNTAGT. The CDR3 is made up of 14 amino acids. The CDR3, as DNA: TGTGCCAGCAGTCAAGAACAGGGCCAGGCTGGCTACACCTTC. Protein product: CASSQEQGQAGYTF.

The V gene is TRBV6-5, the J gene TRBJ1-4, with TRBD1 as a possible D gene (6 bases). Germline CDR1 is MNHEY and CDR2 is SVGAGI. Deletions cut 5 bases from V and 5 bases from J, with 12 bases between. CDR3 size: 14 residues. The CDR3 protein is CASSPQGTNEKLFF. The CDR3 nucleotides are TGTGCCAGCAGTCCACAGGGTACCAATGAAAAACTGTTTTTT.

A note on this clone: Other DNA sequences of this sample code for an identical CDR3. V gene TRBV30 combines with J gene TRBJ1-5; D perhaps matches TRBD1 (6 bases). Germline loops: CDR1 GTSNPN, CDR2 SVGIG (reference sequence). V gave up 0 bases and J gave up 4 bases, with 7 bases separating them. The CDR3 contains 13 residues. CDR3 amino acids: CAWSVRGNQPQHF. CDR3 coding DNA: TGTGCCTGGAGTGTGAGGGGGAATCAGCCCCAGCATTTT. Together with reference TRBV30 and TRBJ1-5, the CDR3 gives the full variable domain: SQTIHQWPATLVQPVGSPLSLECTVEGTSNPNLYWYRQAAGRGLQLLFYSVGIGQISSEVPQNLSASRPQDRQFILSSKKLLLSDSGFYLCAWSVRGNQPQHFGDGTRLSIL.

CDR3 sequence (DNA): TGTGCCAGCAGTTATCCACCGGGACAGGGCATAAATGGCTACACCTTC. This gives the protein CASSYPPGQGINGYTF. V and J are TRBV6-6 and TRBJ1-2; 9 nucleotides match TRBD1. Germline CDR1 and CDR2: MNHNY and SVGAGI (reference sequence). J lost 6 bases, V lost 3 bases, and 11 bases had no gene match. The CDR3 is 16 amino acids.

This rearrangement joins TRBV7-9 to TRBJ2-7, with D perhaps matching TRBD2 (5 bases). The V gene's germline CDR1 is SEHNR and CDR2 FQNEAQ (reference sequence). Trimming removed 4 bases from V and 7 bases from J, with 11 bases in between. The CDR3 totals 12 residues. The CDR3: CASSSSTVEQYF. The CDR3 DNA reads TGTGCCAGCAGCTCTAGCACTGTGGAGCAGTACTTC.

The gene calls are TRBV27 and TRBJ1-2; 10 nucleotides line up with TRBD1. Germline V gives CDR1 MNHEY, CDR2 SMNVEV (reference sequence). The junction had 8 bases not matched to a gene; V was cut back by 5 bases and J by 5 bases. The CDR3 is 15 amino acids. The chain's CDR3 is CASSVGTGDGYGYTF. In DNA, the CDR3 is TGTGCCAGCAGTGTCGGGACAGGGGACGGGTATGGCTACACCTTC.

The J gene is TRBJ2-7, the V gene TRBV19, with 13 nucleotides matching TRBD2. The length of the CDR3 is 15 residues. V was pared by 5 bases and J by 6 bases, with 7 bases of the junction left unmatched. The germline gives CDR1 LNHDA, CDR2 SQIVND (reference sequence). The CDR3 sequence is CASSVGLAGLPEQYV. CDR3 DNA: TGTGCCAGTAGTGTGGGACTAGCGGGACTGCCCGAGCAGTACGTC.

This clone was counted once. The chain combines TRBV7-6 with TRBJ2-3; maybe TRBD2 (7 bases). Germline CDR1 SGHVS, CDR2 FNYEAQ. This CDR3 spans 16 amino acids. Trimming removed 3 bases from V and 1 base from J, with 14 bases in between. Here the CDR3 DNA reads TGTGCCAGCAGCTTGGCGGGGGCGCGACGCACAGATACGCAGTATTTT. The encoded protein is CASSLAGARRTDTQYF.

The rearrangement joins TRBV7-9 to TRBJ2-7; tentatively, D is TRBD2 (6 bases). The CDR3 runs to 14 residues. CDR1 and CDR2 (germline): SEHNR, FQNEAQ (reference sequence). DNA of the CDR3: TGTTCCAGCAGCTTAGGGATTCGGGAGAACGAGCAGTACGTC. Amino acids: CSSSLGIRENEQYV.

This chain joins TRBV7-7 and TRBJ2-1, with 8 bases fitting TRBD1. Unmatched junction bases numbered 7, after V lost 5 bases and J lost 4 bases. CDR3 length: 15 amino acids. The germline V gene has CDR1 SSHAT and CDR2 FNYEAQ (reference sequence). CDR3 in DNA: TGTGCCAGCAGCCGTGGGACAGGCCAATACAATGAGCAGTTCTTC. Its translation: CASSRGTGQYNEQFF.

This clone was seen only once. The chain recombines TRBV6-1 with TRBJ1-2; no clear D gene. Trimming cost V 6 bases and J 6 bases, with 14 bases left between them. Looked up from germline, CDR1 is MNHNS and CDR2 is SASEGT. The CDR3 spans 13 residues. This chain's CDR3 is CASSGLGVDGYTF. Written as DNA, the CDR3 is TGTGCCAGCAGCGGGCTGGGAGTGGATGGCTACACCTTC.

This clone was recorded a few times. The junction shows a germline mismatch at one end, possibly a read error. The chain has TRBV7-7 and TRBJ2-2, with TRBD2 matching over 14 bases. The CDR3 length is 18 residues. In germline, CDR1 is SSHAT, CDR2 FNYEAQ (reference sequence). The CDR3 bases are TGTGCTAGCAGCACCTCCGGGGGACTAGCGGGGGTCACCGGGGAGCTGTTTTTT. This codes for CASSTSGGLAGVTGELFF.

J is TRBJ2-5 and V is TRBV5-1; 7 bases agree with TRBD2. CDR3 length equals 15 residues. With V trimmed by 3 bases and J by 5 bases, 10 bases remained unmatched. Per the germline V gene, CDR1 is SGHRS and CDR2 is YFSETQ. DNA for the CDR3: TGCGCCAGCAGCTCCCCGCGCGGGAGTGTGGAGACCCAGTACTTC. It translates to CASSSPRGSVETQYF.

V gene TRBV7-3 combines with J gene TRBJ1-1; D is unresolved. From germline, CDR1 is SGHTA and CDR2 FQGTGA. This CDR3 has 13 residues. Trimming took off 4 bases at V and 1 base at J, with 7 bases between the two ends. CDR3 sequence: CASSSNTNTEAFF. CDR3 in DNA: TGTGCCAGCAGCTCAAACACGAACACTGAAGCTTTCTTT.

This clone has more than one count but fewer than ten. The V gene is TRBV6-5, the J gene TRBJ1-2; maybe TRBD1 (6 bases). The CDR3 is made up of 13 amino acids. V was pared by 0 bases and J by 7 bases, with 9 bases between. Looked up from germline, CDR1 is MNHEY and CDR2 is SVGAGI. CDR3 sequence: CASSYSGAGGYTF. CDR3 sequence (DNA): TGTGCCAGCAGTTACTCGGGGGCGGGTGGCTACACCTTC.

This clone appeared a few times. DNA for the CDR3: TGTGCCAGCAGCCGAAAGCCTAGCGGGAGGGCCCCCACCGGGGAGCTGTTTTTT. As protein: CASSRKPSGRAPTGELFF. The rearrangement uses TRBV7-8 and TRBJ2-2; TRBD2 matches 12 bases. This CDR3 comprises 18 residues. Losses at the gene ends were 5 bases for V and 4 bases for J; bases not matched to a gene: 11. CDR1 and CDR2 (germline): SGHVS, FQNEAQ. The full variable domain, completed using reference TRBV7-8 and TRBJ2-2, is GAGVSQSPRYKVAKRGQDVALRCDPISGHVSLFWYQQALGQGPEFLTYFQNEAQLDKSGLPSDRFFAERPEGSVSTLKIQRTQQEDSAVYLCASSRKPSGRAPTGELFFGEGSRLTVL.

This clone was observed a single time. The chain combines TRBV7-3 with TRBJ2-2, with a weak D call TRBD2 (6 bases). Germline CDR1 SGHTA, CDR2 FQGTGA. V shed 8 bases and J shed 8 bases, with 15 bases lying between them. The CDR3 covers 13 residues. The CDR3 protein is CASVEGTGGELFF. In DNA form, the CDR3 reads TGTGCCAGCGTGGAGGGGACGGGAGGGGAGCTGTTTTTT.

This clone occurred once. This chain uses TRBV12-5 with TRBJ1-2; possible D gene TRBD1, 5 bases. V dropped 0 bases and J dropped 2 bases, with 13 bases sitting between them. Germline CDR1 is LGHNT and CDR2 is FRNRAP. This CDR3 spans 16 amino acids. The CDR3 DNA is TGTGCTAGTGGTTTGGTATTGGGCCGGGGGAACTATGGCTACACCTTC. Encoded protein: CASGLVLGRGNYGYTF.